This T cell receptor beta chain is drawn from a study of OX40 agonist ivuxolimab in advanced cancers. Across the study: The patients' treatment was ivuxolimab, an agonistic anti-OX40 (CD134) antibody. One hepatocellular carcinoma and a couple of cutaneous melanoma patients partially responded.

The CDR3 has 16 residues. From germline, CDR1 is LNHDA and CDR2 SQIVND (reference sequence). V lost 0 bases and J 7 bases, leaving 18 bases between the germline ends. Libraries were prepared by immunoSEQ multiplex PCR; TCRdb keeps only in-frame clonotypes and omits some of them. The sample lists 65,000 to 85,000 clones, around nine tenths occurring once. Points from the study as a whole: The study observed clonal expansion of CD4+ and CD8+ blood T cells by week 6 at 0.1 to 3.0 mg/kg.

On this clone: Its target is not known.

V is TRBV19 and J is TRBJ1-1; D call uncertain. Sequenced material: CD4+ or CD8+ T cells sorted from blood, taken in a trial of the OX40 agonist ivuxolimab. The origin of this receptor is an adult with an advanced solid tumor such as melanoma, head and neck, liver or kidney cancer. The CDR3 DNA is TGTGCCAGTAGTATAGAACAGCCCTCCTTTAAGAATGAAGCTTTCTTT. Protein sequence: CASSIEQPSFKNEAFF.